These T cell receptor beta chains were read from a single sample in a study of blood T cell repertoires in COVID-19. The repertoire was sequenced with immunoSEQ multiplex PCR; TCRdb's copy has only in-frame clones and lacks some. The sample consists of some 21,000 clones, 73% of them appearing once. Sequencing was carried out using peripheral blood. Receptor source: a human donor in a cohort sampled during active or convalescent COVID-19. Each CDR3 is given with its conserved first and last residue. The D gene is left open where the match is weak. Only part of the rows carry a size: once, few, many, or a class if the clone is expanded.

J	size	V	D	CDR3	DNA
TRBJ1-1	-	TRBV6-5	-	CASSYSVGDTEAFF	TGTGCCAGCAGTTACTCGGTAGGGGACACTGAAGCTTTCTTT
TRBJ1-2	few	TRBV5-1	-	CASSLVPLKTGGYGYTF	TGCGCCAGCAGCTTGGTCCCACTAAAGACAGGAGGCTATGGCTACACCTTC
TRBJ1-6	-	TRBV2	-	CASSTRQPTYYNSPLHF	TGTGCCAGCAGTACCCGACAGCCAACCTACTATAATTCACCCCTCCACTTT
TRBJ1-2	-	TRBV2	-	CASSESRGSFYGYTF	TGTGCCAGCAGTGAATCCAGGGGATCGTTCTATGGCTACACCTTC
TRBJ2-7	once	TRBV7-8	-	CASSPRVYEQYF	TGTGCCAGCAGCCCGCGGGTGTACGAGCAGTACTTC
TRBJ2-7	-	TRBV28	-	CASSIPGGMGHEQYF	TGTGCCAGCAGTATCCCTGGCGGGATGGGGCACGAGCAGTACTTC
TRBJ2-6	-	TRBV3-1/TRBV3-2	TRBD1	CASSLTSGGSGANVLTF	TGTGCCAGCAGCCTGACCTCAGGGGGATCTGGGGCCAACGTCCTGACTTTC
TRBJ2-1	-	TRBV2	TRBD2	CASLPLAGVNNEQFF	TGTGCCAGCCTTCCCCTAGCGGGAGTGAACAATGAGCAGTTCTTC
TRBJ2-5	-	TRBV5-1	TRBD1	CASSVDRVGETQYF	TGCGCCAGCAGCGTAGACAGGGTAGGAGAGACCCAGTACTTC
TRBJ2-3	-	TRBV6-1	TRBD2	CASSEFGAGVGDTQYF	TGTGCCAGCAGTGAATTCGGGGCGGGGGTAGGGGATACGCAGTATTTT
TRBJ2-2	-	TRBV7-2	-	CASSFGGRSNFGELFF	TGTGCCAGCAGCTTCGGGGGGCGGAGTAATTTCGGGGAGCTGTTTTTT
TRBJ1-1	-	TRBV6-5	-	CASNERGGLNTEAFF	TGTGCCAGCAACGAACGGGGGGGGCTGAACACTGAAGCTTTCTTT
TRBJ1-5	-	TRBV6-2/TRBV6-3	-	CASSYSGDQPQHF	TGTGCCAGCAGTTACTCAGGGGATCAGCCCCAGCATTTT
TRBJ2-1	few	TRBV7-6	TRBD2	CASTWDVGGRDEQFF	TGTGCCAGCACCTGGGATGTAGGAGGGAGGGATGAGCAGTTCTTC
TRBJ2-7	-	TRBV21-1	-	CASSETRGSSYEQYF	TGTGCCAGCAGCGAAACGCGCGGGTCCTCCTACGAGCAGTACTTC
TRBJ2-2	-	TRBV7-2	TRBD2	CASSSQRFLAGGDTGELFF	TGTGCCAGCAGCTCCCAGAGGTTCCTAGCGGGAGGAGACACCGGGGAGCTGTTTTTT
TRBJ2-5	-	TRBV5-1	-	CASKTRRQETQYF	TGCGCCAGCAAAACTAGACGCCAAGAGACCCAGTACTTC
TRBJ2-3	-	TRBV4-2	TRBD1	CASSQGLAGGSDTQYF	TGTGCCAGCAGCCAAGGCTTGGCAGGGGGCTCAGATACGCAGTATTTT
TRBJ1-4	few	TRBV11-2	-	CASSQTAWREKLFF	TGTGCCAGCAGCCAAACCGCCTGGAGGGAAAAACTGTTTTTT
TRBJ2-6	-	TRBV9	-	CASSPHSDVLTF	TGTGCCAGCAGCCCCCATTCAGACGTCCTGACTTTC
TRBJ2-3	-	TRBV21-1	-	CASSKSSLAGGRRDTQYF	TGTGCCAGCAGCAAATCAAGTCTAGCGGGAGGTAGGAGGGATACGCAGTATTTT
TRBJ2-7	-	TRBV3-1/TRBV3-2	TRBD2	CASSQVSGDYSYEQYF	TGTGCCAGCAGCCAAGTGAGCGGGGACTACTCCTACGAGCAGTACTTC
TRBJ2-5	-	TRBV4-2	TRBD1	CASSQDGNRGKETQYF	TGTGCCAGCAGCCAAGACGGAAACAGGGGAAAGGAGACCCAGTACTTC
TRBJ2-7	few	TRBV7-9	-	CASSLSSGVKREQYF	TGTGCCAGCAGCTTGTCCTCAGGGGTGAAACGCGAGCAGTACTTC
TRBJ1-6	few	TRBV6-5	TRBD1	CASSLRLQGGGSPLHF	TGTGCCAGCAGTTTGAGATTACAGGGGGGGGGTTCACCCCTCCACTTT
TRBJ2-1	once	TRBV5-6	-	CASSLGWAGRRFF	TGTGCCAGCAGCTTGGGTTGGGCGGGGAGGCGGTTCTTC
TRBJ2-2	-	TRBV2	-	CASTLGGKRHRGAVF	TGTGCCAGCACCCTGGGGGGAAAAAGGCACCGGGGAGCTGTTTTT
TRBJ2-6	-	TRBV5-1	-	CASSRSISGANVLTF	TGCGCCAGCAGCAGGAGCATCTCTGGGGCCAACGTCCTGACTTTC
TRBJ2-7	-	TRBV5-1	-	CASSLAGAQMNEQYF	TGCGCCAGCAGCTTGGCAGGGGCGCAAATGAACGAGCAGTACTTC
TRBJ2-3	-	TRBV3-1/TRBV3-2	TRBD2	CASSRRLAGGGDTQYF	TGTGCCAGCAGCCGTAGGCTAGCGGGAGGGGGAGATACGCAGTATTTT
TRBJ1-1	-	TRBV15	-	CATKLGQSGYNTEAFF	TGTGCCACCAAATTGGGTCAATCAGGGTACAACACTGAAGCTTTCTTT
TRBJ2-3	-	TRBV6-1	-	CASSDLYEITDTQYF	TGTGCCAGCAGTGACCTCTATGAGATCACAGATACGCAGTATTTT
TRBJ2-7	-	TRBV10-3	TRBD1	CAIRGGTVRQGANEQYF	TGTGCCATCAGAGGGGGAACGGTACGGCAGGGGGCCAACGAGCAGTACTTC
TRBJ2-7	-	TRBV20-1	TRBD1	CSGDREHEQYF	TGCAGCGGGGACAGGGAACACGAGCAGTACTTC
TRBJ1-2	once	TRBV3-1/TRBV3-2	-	CASSPSVHGYGYTF	TGTGCCAGCAGCCCGTCCGTCCACGGTTACGGCTACACCTTC
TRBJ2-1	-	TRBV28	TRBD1	CASSLLQGERMVEQFF	TGTGCCAGCAGTTTATTACAGGGGGAGAGAATGGTGGAGCAGTTCTTC
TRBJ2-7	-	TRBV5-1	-	CASSSTGLGSDEQYF	TGCGCCAGCAGCTCTACGGGACTCGGGTCTGATGAGCAGTACTTC
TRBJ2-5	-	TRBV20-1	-	CSASPGIAGETQYF	TGCAGTGCTAGTCCGGGCATTGCGGGAGAGACCCAGTACTTC
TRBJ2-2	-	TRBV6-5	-	CASSYAGIGELFF	TGTGCCAGCAGTTACGCGGGGATCGGGGAGCTGTTTTTT
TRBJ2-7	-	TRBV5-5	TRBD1	CASSETGSSTYEQYF	TGTGCCAGCAGCGAGACAGGGAGCAGCACCTACGAGCAGTACTTC
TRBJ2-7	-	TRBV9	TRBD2	CASSVGLAGDYEQYF	TGTGCCAGCAGCGTCGGACTAGCGGGAGACTACGAGCAGTACTTC
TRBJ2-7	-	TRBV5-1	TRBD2	CASSLILAGIEQYF	TGCGCCAGCAGCTTGATACTAGCGGGGATCGAGCAGTACTTC
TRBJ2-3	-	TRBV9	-	CASSPSGTDTQYF	TGTGCCAGCAGCCCCAGCGGCACAGATACGCAGTATTTT
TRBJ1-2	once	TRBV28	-	CASSLIQGPGGYTF	TGTGCCAGCAGTCTAATCCAGGGGCCTGGTGGCTACACCTTC
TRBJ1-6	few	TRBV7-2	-	CASSYSLSNSPLHF	TGTGCCAGCAGCTACTCGCTGTCCAATTCACCCCTCCACTTT
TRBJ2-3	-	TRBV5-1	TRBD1	CASRIGQGADTQYF	TGCGCCAGCAGGATCGGACAGGGAGCAGATACGCAGTATTTT
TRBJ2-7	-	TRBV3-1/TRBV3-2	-	CASSLDGDSYEQYF	TGTGCCAGCAGCCTAGACGGTGACTCCTACGAGCAGTACTTC
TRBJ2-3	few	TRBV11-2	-	CASSPWEFTDTQYF	TGTGCCAGCAGCCCCTGGGAGTTCACAGATACGCAGTATTTT
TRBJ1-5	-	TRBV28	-	CAHRGPSLKGEPQHF	TGTGCCCATCGCGGCCCCTCGTTGAAGGGGGAGCCCCAGCATTTT
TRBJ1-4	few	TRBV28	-	CASSTRQPTNEKLFF	TGTGCCAGCAGTACCCGACAGCCAACTAATGAAAAACTGTTTTTT
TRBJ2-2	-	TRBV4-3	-	CASSQGTVNTGELFF	TGCGCCAGCAGCCAAGGGACAGTGAACACCGGGGAGCTGTTTTTT
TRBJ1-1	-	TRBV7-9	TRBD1	CASSPRTGYGIDTEAFF	TGTGCCAGCAGCCCGCGGACAGGGTATGGGATTGACACTGAAGCTTTCTTT
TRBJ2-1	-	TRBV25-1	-	CASSELDSNEQFF	TGTGCCAGCAGTGAACTAGACTCCAATGAGCAGTTCTTC
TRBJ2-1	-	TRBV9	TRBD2	CASSVAPTSMGEQFF	TGTGCCAGCAGCGTAGCCCCGACTAGCATGGGTGAGCAGTTCTTC
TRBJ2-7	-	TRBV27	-	CASSLDSGSYEQYF	TGTGCCAGCAGTTTGGACAGCGGCTCCTACGAGCAGTACTTC